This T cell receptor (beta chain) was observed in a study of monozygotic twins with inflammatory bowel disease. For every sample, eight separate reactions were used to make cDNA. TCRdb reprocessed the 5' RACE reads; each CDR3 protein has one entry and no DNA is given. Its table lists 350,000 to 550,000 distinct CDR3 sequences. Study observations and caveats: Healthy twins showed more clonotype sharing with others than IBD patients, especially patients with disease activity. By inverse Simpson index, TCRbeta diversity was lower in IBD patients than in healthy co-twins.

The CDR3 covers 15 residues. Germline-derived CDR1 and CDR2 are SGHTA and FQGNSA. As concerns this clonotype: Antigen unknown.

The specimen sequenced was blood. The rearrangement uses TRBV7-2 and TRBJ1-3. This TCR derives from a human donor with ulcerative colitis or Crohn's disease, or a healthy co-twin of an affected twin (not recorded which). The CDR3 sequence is CASSLGVSSGNTIYF.